Listed here are 28 T cell receptor beta chains from one sample, sequenced in a study of blood T cell repertoires in COVID-19 (dated by TCRdb to 2018 to 2020). The library was made by the immunoSEQ multiplex PCR assay. TCRdb carries this immuneACCESS record with in-frame sequences only. Its versions omit some clonotypes, under half of them owing to an unresolved V gene in the studies checked, with the rest unexplained. Counted in this sample were about 190,000 clones; approximately 77% of them appeared once. The ten largest clones take up about 10% of the sample. The sample taken for sequencing was peripheral blood. The receptors shown here come from an elderly woman with active or convalescent COVID-19.

The V call is TRBV6-6, the J call TRBJ1-2; D not certain. The CDR3 runs to 14 residues. CDR1 is MNHNY, CDR2 SVGAGI, per germline (reference sequence). V dropped 2 bases and J dropped 2 bases, with 9 bases sitting between them. The CDR3 nucleotides are TGTGCCAGCAGTTACGGAGCAGAGAACTATGGCTACACCTTC. Protein: CASSYGAENYGYTF.

This clone was seen a handful of times. The V call is TRBV6-5, the J call TRBJ1-1; D unclear. This CDR3 is built from 14 residues. V was clipped by 6 bases and J by 0 bases, with 11 bases between them. Looked up from germline, CDR1 is MNHEY and CDR2 is SVGAGI. The CDR3 protein is CASSYTPLNTEAFF. CDR3 nucleotides: TGTGCCAGCAGCTACACTCCGCTGAACACTGAAGCTTTCTTT.

CDR3 sequence: CASSLGQPGNGYTF. The CDR3, as DNA: TGCGCCAGCAGCTTGGGACAACCCGGGAATGGCTACACCTTC. V gene TRBV5-1 combines with J gene TRBJ1-2; unclear D gene. CDR1 SGHRS and CDR2 YFSETQ come from the germline V gene. With 0 bases removed from V and 6 bases from J, the gap between germline ends came to 12 bases. This CDR3 contains 14 residues.

The chain couples TRBV4-1 to TRBJ2-7; 11 bases match TRBD2. The CDR3 runs to 15 residues. The trim removed 6 bases at V and 5 bases at J, leaving 9 bases unmatched. Germline CDR1 MGHRA, CDR2 YSYEKL. As DNA, the CDR3 is TGCGCCAGCAGTGCCACCGGGACTAGCGGTAACGAGCAGTACTTC. Its protein product is CASSATGTSGNEQYF.

The CDR3 DNA follows: TGTGCCAGCAGCTTAGAGGGCGGGAGACAGTACGAGCAGTACTTC. Translating gives CASSLEGGRQYEQYF. This chain uses TRBV5-4 with TRBJ2-7, with 7 nucleotides matching TRBD2. The trim removed 2 bases at V and 4 bases at J, leaving 9 bases unmatched. The germline V gene encodes CDR1 SGHNT and CDR2 YYREEE (reference sequence). This CDR3 has 15 amino acids.

Remarks on this clone: At one boundary the junction diverges from the germline segment, which might be a read error. The V and J genes are TRBV7-7 and TRBJ2-1, with 10 nucleotides matching TRBD2. Looked up from germline, CDR1 is SSHAT and CDR2 is FNYEAQ (reference sequence). The CDR3 sequence is 15 residues long. DNA for the CDR3: TGTGCTAGCAGCTCTCTAGCGGGAGCGTCTTATGAGCAGTTCTTC. Translation gives CASSSLAGASYEQFF.

The rearrangement joins TRBV12-3 or TRBV12-4 to TRBJ1-5, with D possibly being TRBD1 (5 bases). The CDR3 consists of 13 residues. The ends were cut back, 4 bases at V and 4 bases at J, with 8 bases in the middle. CDR3 in amino acids: CASSWGLNQPQHF. CDR3 in DNA: TGTGCCAGCAGTTGGGGACTAAATCAGCCCCAGCATTTT.

The rearrangement joins TRBV7-9 to TRBJ1-2, with D possibly TRBD1 on 6 matching bases. V dropped 5 bases and J dropped 6 bases, with 16 bases sitting between them. Germline CDR1 is SEHNR and CDR2 is FQNEAQ (reference sequence). CDR3 length: 14 amino acids. The DNA for the CDR3 is TGTGCCAGCAGCGGTAACTCGGGGGGGCATGGCTACACCTTC. It specifies CASSGNSGGHGYTF.

This clone has just one count. The chain uses TRBV12-3 or TRBV12-4 and TRBJ2-7; D is undetermined. The CDR3 runs 13 residues. V shed 1 base and J shed 5 bases, with 9 bases lying between them. The CDR3 protein is CASSLDYSHEQYF. The CDR3 region has the DNA TGTGCCAGCAGTTTAGACTATAGTCACGAGCAGTACTTC.

The chain joins TRBV29-1 to TRBJ1-1; no clear D. Trimming left V 4 bases short and J 1 base short, with 13 bases between. Germline V lookup: CDR1 SQVTM, CDR2 ANQGSEA. The CDR3 covers 14 residues. CDR3 residues: CSVGAETRNTEAFF. CDR3 in DNA: TGCAGCGTTGGGGCAGAGACCAGGAACACTGAAGCTTTCTTT.

The V call is TRBV7-3, the J call TRBJ2-7; the match to TRBD2 covers 9 bases. V was pared by 5 bases and J by 5 bases, with 13 bases of the junction left unmatched. The CDR3 runs to 16 residues. The germline CDR1 and CDR2 sequences are SGHTA and FQGTGA. The CDR3 region has the DNA TGTGCCAGCAGCCGCATGGGGCTAGCGGGATTAAACGAGCAGTACTTC. Translated: CASSRMGLAGLNEQYF.

This chain uses TRBV14 with TRBJ1-3; D is undetermined. Trimming took 4 bases from V and 0 from J, leaving 13 bases between them. The germline V gene encodes CDR1 SGHDN and CDR2 FVKESK. The length of the CDR3 is 16 residues. The CDR3 DNA reads TGTGCCAGCAGCCGTCTAGCCGGCAGCTCTGGAAACACCATATATTTT. Its protein product is CASSRLAGSSGNTIYF.

This rearrangement joins TRBV5-1 to TRBJ1-2; D possibly corresponds to TRBD1 (5 bases). CDR1 and CDR2 from the germline V gene are SGHRS and YFSETQ. The CDR3 has 14 amino acids. V was pared by 4 bases and J by 5 bases, with 15 bases between. The CDR3 coding sequence is TGCGCCAGCAGCAACCAGGGAGGGTTGTATGGCTACACCTTC. It yields the protein CASSNQGGLYGYTF.

The chain employs TRBV19 and TRBJ2-2, with 9 positions matching TRBD1. Germline loops: CDR1 LNHDA, CDR2 SQIVND (reference sequence). V was pared by 9 bases and J by 1 base, with 3 bases of the junction left unmatched. This CDR3 has 14 amino acids. DNA for the CDR3: TGTGCCAGCAAGGGACAGGGGAACACCGGGGAGCTGTTTTTT. As protein: CASKGQGNTGELFF. Based on the CDR3 plus reference TRBV19 and TRBJ2-2, the full variable domain is DGGITQSPKYLFRKEGQNVTLSCEQNLNHDAMYWYRQDPGQGLRLIYYSQIVNDFQKGDIAEGYSVSREKKESFPLTVTSAQKNPTAFYLCASKGQGNTGELFFGEGSRLTVL.

This rearrangement joins TRBV28 to TRBJ1-2; a weak D match, TRBD1 (6 bases). This CDR3 has 12 residues. Germline assignment: CDR1 MDHEN and CDR2 SYDVKM. V gave up 6 bases and J gave up 7 bases, with 12 bases separating them. The CDR3 DNA sequence: TGTGCCAGCAGCTCAGACAGGACTGGCTACACCTTC. It is translated as CASSSDRTGYTF.

This clone was seen only a few times. This chain connects TRBV15 to TRBJ2-7, with D tentatively TRBD1 (6 bases). The CDR3 has 15 amino acids. Deletions cut 5 bases from V and 5 bases from J, with 19 bases between. Germline loops: CDR1 LNHNV, CDR2 YYDKDF (reference sequence). The chain's CDR3 is CATSDRQGLRDEQYF. In DNA, the CDR3 is TGTGCCACCAGCGACCGTCAGGGGCTGAGGGACGAGCAGTACTTC.

The chain employs TRBV19 and TRBJ1-5; D not certain. V lost 10 bases to trimming and J lost 4 bases, with 14 bases between them. CDR3 length: 13 residues. Germline V lookup: CDR1 LNHDA, CDR2 SQIVND (reference sequence). In DNA form, the CDR3 reads TGTGCCACCCAAGACTCCGGTAATCAGCCCCAGCATTTT. This codes for CATQDSGNQPQHF.

This clone was seen more than once but under ten times. The CDR3 loop is CASSISAEGIQYF. The CDR3 DNA follows: TGTGCCAGTAGTATCAGTGCCGAGGGCATTCAGTACTTC. This sequence joins TRBV19 and TRBJ2-4, with a weak D call TRBD2 (5 bases). V was pared by 3 bases and J by 9 bases, with 12 bases between. Germline values: CDR1 LNHDA, CDR2 SQIVND (reference sequence). The CDR3 contains 13 residues.

This clone occurred once. This chain links TRBV28 with TRBJ1-1; a weak D match, TRBD1 (5 bases). The CDR3 is 15 amino acids. V shed 3 bases and J shed 7 bases, with 18 bases lying between them. The V gene's germline CDR1 is MDHEN and CDR2 SYDVKM. The CDR3: CASSLSGSGVDEAFF. The CDR3 nucleotides read TGTGCCAGCAGTTTGTCAGGGTCCGGTGTTGATGAAGCTTTCTTT.

A remark on this clone: At one of its ends the junction is not consistent with the germline gene, which may arise from a read error. The chain uses TRBV30 and TRBJ1-3, with D perhaps TRBD1 (6 bases). The CDR3 runs 11 residues. Germline CDR1 is GTSNPN and CDR2 is SVGIG (reference sequence). The CDR3 coding sequence is TGTGCCTGGAGTGGGGGTCGGGACACTATTTTT. It specifies CAWSGGRDTIF.

V usage is TRBV6-1 and J usage is TRBJ2-7; perhaps TRBD1 as D (5 bases). Germline CDR1 is MNHNS and CDR2 is SASEGT. The CDR3 totals 16 residues. Deletions cut 3 bases from V and 4 bases from J, with 19 bases between. The CDR3 loop is CASSDSLTASKYEQYF. CDR3 coding DNA: TGTGCCAGCAGTGATTCTTTGACAGCCAGTAAATACGAGCAGTACTTC.

The V gene is TRBV3-1 (or the pseudogene TRBV3-2), the J gene TRBJ2-7; 7 positions match TRBD1. J was trimmed by 6 bases and V by 1 base; bases with no gene match: 6. Germline assignment: CDR1 LGHDT and CDR2 YNNKEL (reference sequence). This CDR3 comprises 14 residues. For the CDR3, the DNA is TGTGCCAGCAGCCAAGGGCTAACAGGGGTCGAGCAGTACTTC. This encodes CASSQGLTGVEQYF.

The chain links TRBV7-2 to TRBJ1-2; D perhaps matches TRBD1 (5 bases). Deletions cut 0 bases from V and 4 bases from J, with 9 bases between. The CDR3 runs 14 residues. Germline V gene lookup returns CDR1 SGHTA and CDR2 FQGNSA. The CDR3 region is CASSLAGGVYGYTF. DNA of the CDR3: TGTGCCAGCAGCTTAGCGGGGGGAGTCTATGGCTACACCTTC.

This chain links TRBV21-1 with TRBJ2-7; the table's D call, TRBD2, was not checked against the DNA. TRBV21-1 is a pseudogene locus. The CDR3 spans 17 residues. This CDR3 is CASSKARGAGSIYEQYF. The DNA for the CDR3 is TGTGCCAGCAGCAAAGCGCGGGGGGCGGGAAGTATCTACGAGCAGTACTTC.

This chain joins TRBV5-1 and TRBJ2-7, with 7 bases aligning to TRBD2. Germline V gives CDR1 SGHRS, CDR2 YFSETQ. Trimming at V came to 2 bases and at J to 4 bases, leaving 6 bases not matched to a gene. CDR3 size: 14 residues. The CDR3 DNA sequence: TGCGCCAGCAGCTTCACGGGCGGGAGTTACGAGCAGTACTTC. Translation: CASSFTGGSYEQYF.

This rearrangement joins TRBV7-9 to TRBJ2-6; possible D gene TRBD2, 5 bases. Germline lookup yields CDR1 SEHNR and CDR2 FQNEAQ (reference sequence). The CDR3 has 15 amino acids. The germline V and J ends were trimmed by 10 bases and 9 bases, with 22 bases remaining between them. DNA of the CDR3: TGTGCCACGGAGAACCTGATCGGGGAAGTCAACGTCCTGACTTTC. Translated, it gives CATENLIGEVNVLTF.

This chain connects TRBV5-1 to TRBJ1-3, with no clear D. Trimming took 3 bases from V and 0 from J, leaving 13 bases between them. This CDR3 comprises 16 residues. Germline CDR1 SGHRS, CDR2 YFSETQ. This CDR3 reads CASSSSSLSSGNTIYF. The CDR3 DNA sequence: TGCGCCAGCAGCTCCTCATCACTGAGCTCTGGAAACACCATATATTTT.

The chain employs TRBV15 and TRBJ2-7; the D is unclear. Germline V gene data show CDR1 as LNHNV and CDR2 as YYDKDF (reference sequence). The CDR3 length is 15 residues. V lost 0 bases, J lost 2 bases, and 11 bases lay in between. The CDR3 DNA reads TGTGCCACCAGCAGAGAAAGAGCGTTAACCTACGAGCAGTACTTC. The encoded protein is CATSRERALTYEQYF. Combining the CDR3 with reference TRBV15 and TRBJ2-7 gives the whole variable domain DAMVIQNPRYQVTQFGKPVTLSCSQTLNHNVMYWYQQKSSQAPKLLFHYYDKDFNNEADTPDNFQSRRPNTSFCFLDIRSPGLGDTAMYLCATSRERALTYEQYFGPGTRLTVT.